This TCR beta chain was sequenced in a study of T cell responses to AZD1222 COVID-19 vaccine. Overall study findings and caveats: Spike-wide coverage was observed for vaccine-associated CD4 TCRs, with dominant responses at 160-218 and 743-854.

About this clone: As yet, its antigen is unknown.

Some clones are missing from TCRdb's copy, which holds only in-frame ones; the method was immunoSEQ multiplex PCR. Here the sample spans roughly 100,000 clones, 90% to 95% being singletons. The sample here was peripheral blood, taken on day 0 of AZD1222 vaccination. The TCR originated in an adult in good health.

The CDR3 bases are TGTGCCAGCAGTTTGGACCTCCGGAGAGGCTACACCTTC. It encodes CASSLDLRRGYTF. The V and J genes are TRBV12-3 or TRBV12-4 and TRBJ1-2; D remains ambiguous. This CDR3 has 13 residues. V lost 3 bases and J lost 8, with 13 bases in between.